A single sample gave rise to the 2 T cell receptor beta chains below, sequenced in a study of blood T cell repertoires in COVID-19. The method was immunoSEQ multiplex PCR; TCRdb's version includes in-frame clones alone and lacks a portion of them. The sample contains some 80,000 clones, approximately 90% of which appear only once. The specimen was peripheral blood. These receptors all stem from a human donor in a cohort sampled during active COVID-19.

The gene calls are TRBV6-5 and TRBJ2-7; 7 nucleotides match TRBD2. The CDR3 covers 13 residues. Per the germline V gene, CDR1 is MNHEY and CDR2 is SVGAGI. With V trimmed by 4 bases and J by 9 bases, 9 bases remained unmatched. In nucleotides, the CDR3 is TGTGCCAGCAGTTCCCCGGGGGGATTCGGGCAGTACTTC. Residues: CASSSPGGFGQYF.

This clone is labeled medium-sized. The rearrangement links TRBV7-3 to TRBJ2-2, with a tentative D call TRBD1 (6 bases). The V and J ends lost 4 bases and 2 bases respectively, with 8 bases between them. The V gene's germline CDR1 is SGHTA and CDR2 FQGTGA. The CDR3 has 14 residues. The CDR3 reads CASSSTGNTGELFF. The DNA for the CDR3 is TGTGCCAGCAGCTCGACAGGCAACACCGGGGAGCTGTTTTTT.